The 25 T cell receptor beta chains reported below all come from one sample, sequenced in a study of blood T cell repertoires in COVID-19. Clones were sequenced by immunoSEQ multiplex PCR, and TCRdb holds only the in-frame ones, with some missing. This sample has a few hundred thousand clones, with about 83% found just once. The sequencing input was peripheral blood. Source of these receptors: a woman aged 40 to 50 who had recovered from COVID-19.

The genes are TRBV6-4 and TRBJ2-1; tentatively, D is TRBD2 (6 bases). V gave up 3 bases and J gave up 3 bases, with 9 bases separating them. This CDR3 region has 14 residues. Germline V gene data show CDR1 as MRHNA and CDR2 as SNTAGT. The CDR3 here is CASSEMGGYNEQFF. CDR3 DNA: TGTGCCAGCAGTGAAATGGGAGGCTACAATGAGCAGTTCTTC.

This chain links TRBV29-1 with TRBJ1-6; D call uncertain. The V end lost 4 bases, the J end lost 5 bases, and 15 bases lay between the germline ends. The V gene's germline CDR1 is SQVTM and CDR2 ANQGSEA. The CDR3 sequence is 15 residues long. CDR3 nucleotide sequence: TGCAGCGTTGCAGGCAGGATATCTCATAATTCACCCCTCCACTTT. This translates into CSVAGRISHNSPLHF.

The chain is built from TRBV6-5 and TRBJ1-4; D remains ambiguous. Germline-derived CDR1 and CDR2 are MNHEY and SVGAGI. The CDR3 covers 14 residues. The germline V and J ends were trimmed by 8 bases and 7 bases, with 17 bases remaining between them. This chain's CDR3 is CASSVYSRGEKLFF. The CDR3 DNA reads as TGTGCCAGCTCTGTGTACAGTCGGGGTGAAAAACTGTTTTTT.

The chain recombines TRBV7-9 with TRBJ1-4; D unclear. CDR1 and CDR2 (germline): SEHNR, FQNEAQ (reference sequence). This CDR3 has 14 amino acids. The V end lost 0 bases, the J end lost 10 bases, and 12 bases lay between the germline ends. In DNA, the CDR3 is TGTGCCAGCAGCTTAGCGCGTCTGAGCGGAAAACTGTTTTTT. Translation: CASSLARLSGKLFF.

The J gene is TRBJ2-3, the V gene TRBV4-2; no clear D. CDR1 is LGHNA and CDR2 is YNFKEQ in the germline V gene. V was shortened by 0 bases and J by 0 bases, with 10 bases between the two germline ends. The CDR3 length is 16 residues. The CDR3 DNA follows: TGTGCCAGCAGCCAAGATCTGAGTAGCAGCACAGATACGCAGTATTTT. Translating it yields CASSQDLSSSTDTQYF.

Regarding this clone: Other DNA variants within this sample encode the same CDR3. The chain uses TRBV6-1 and TRBJ1-1, with no clear D. Germline V gene data show CDR1 as MNHNS and CDR2 as SASEGT. The V and J ends lost 2 bases and 3 bases respectively, with 10 bases between them. The CDR3 consists of 14 residues. The CDR3 DNA reads TGTGCCAGCAGTGAATCTAGGAGGGACACTGAAGCTTTCTTT. Encoded protein: CASSESRRDTEAFF.

The J gene is TRBJ1-2, the V gene TRBV24-1; D is uncertain. CDR1 KGHDR and CDR2 SFDVKD come from the germline V gene. CDR3 length: 14 amino acids. V was trimmed by 4 bases and J by 7 bases, leaving 15 bases between them. CDR3 residues: CATSETRGSRGYTF. The CDR3 DNA follows: TGTGCCACCAGTGAGACGCGGGGATCGCGTGGCTACACCTTC.

V is TRBV18 and J is TRBJ1-5, with 8 nucleotides matching TRBD1. Germline values: CDR1 KGHSH, CDR2 LQKENI. The CDR3 is made up of 15 amino acids. Germline trimming cut 4 bases from V and 5 bases from J; bases unmatched to any gene: 7. The CDR3 is CASSLRTGRDQPQHF. The DNA for the CDR3 is TGTGCCAGCTCACTAAGGACAGGGAGGGATCAGCCCCAGCATTTT.

In this sample, this clone turned up a few times. The CDR3 here is CASSVLPTVNSPLHF. CDR3 coding DNA: TGTGCCAGCAGCGTTCTCCCCACAGTAAATTCACCCCTCCACTTT. The chain carries TRBV9 and TRBJ1-6, with D hard to call. Trimming pared 2 bases from V and 7 bases from J, leaving 13 bases between. The CDR3 contains 15 residues. The germline V gene encodes CDR1 SGDLS and CDR2 YYNGEE.

The chain combines TRBV30 with TRBJ2-7; 7 bases map to TRBD2. The germline V gene has CDR1 GTSNPN and CDR2 SVGIG (reference sequence). This CDR3 region has 17 residues. V shed 4 bases, J shed 0 bases, and the junction held 15 bases outside the gene matches. The DNA for the CDR3 is TGTGCCTGGACACCTCTTCCGGGGGGTTTTAGCTCCTACGAGCAGTACTTC. This codes for CAWTPLPGGFSSYEQYF.

The chain uses TRBV6-5 and TRBJ1-1; weak D call: TRBD1 (6 bases). The germline gives CDR1 MNHEY, CDR2 SVGAGI. The CDR3 is 15 residues long. Trimming shortened V by 6 bases and J by 1 base, and 15 bases separated the two germline ends. Here the CDR3 reads CASRSYGTRNTEAFF. CDR3 nucleotides: TGTGCCAGCAGGAGTTACGGGACAAGGAACACTGAAGCTTTCTTT.

The V gene is TRBV5-1, the J gene TRBJ2-5, with D maybe TRBD2 (5 bases). The germline V gene has CDR1 SGHRS and CDR2 YFSETQ. V was cut by 2 bases and J by 5 bases, with 16 bases left in between. The CDR3 length is 15 residues. CDR3 sequence (DNA): TGCGCCAGCAGCTTTCTAGGTCAAGCGGAGGAGACCCAGTACTTC. This codes for CASSFLGQAEETQYF.

V is TRBV27 and J is TRBJ1-5, with no clear D. This CDR3 region has 14 residues. V was pared by 3 bases and J by 7 bases, with 13 bases between. The germline V gene encodes CDR1 MNHEY and CDR2 SMNVEV (reference sequence). The CDR3 region is CASSFGGVSQPQHF. In DNA, the CDR3 is TGTGCCAGCAGTTTTGGCGGGGTATCCCAGCCCCAGCATTTT.

The CDR3 nucleotides read TGTGCCAGCAGTTCTCGGACAGGGTCGTACTTC. Translating it yields CASSSRTGSYF. The genes are TRBV3-1 (or the pseudogene TRBV3-2) and TRBJ2-7; TRBD1 matches 8 bases. CDR3 length: 11 residues. The V gene's germline CDR1 is LGHDT and CDR2 YNNKEL (reference sequence). Trimming removed 6 bases from V and 12 bases from J; junction bases left unmatched: 7.

This chain joins TRBV7-2 and TRBJ2-5; D is possibly TRBD2 (5 bases). The ends were cut back, 5 bases at V and 1 base at J, with 8 bases in the middle. The CDR3 has 13 amino acids. Germline V CDR1 and CDR2: SGHTA, FQGNSA. CDR3 protein: CASSTRPQETQYF. The CDR3 nucleotides read TGTGCCAGCAGCACTAGGCCCCAAGAGACCCAGTACTTC.

This clone was seen only once. In nucleotides, the CDR3 is TGTGCCAGCAGCCAAGGGACAGGGTATGGCTACACCTTC. Its translation: CASSQGTGYGYTF. The rearrangement joins TRBV14 to TRBJ1-2; 8 bases align to TRBD1. CDR1 is SGHDN, CDR2 FVKESK, per germline. The CDR3 has 13 amino acids. Trimming removed 1 base from V and 5 bases from J; junction bases left unmatched: 0. Filled out from reference TRBV14 and TRBJ1-2, the complete variable domain reads EAGVTQFPSHSVIEKGQTVTLRCDPISGHDNLYWYRRVMGKEIKFLLHFVKESKQDESGMPNNRFLAERTGGTYSTLKVQPAELEDSGVYFCASSQGTGYGYTFGSGTRLTVV.

This clone was found once. J is TRBJ2-7 and V is TRBV18; TRBD2 might be the D (6 bases). CDR1 is KGHSH, CDR2 LQKENI, per germline. V lost 4 bases and J 2 bases, leaving 21 bases between the germline ends. The CDR3 is 17 amino acids. DNA of the CDR3: TGTGCCAGCTCACGTAGCGCGACGGGGGTTGGGACCTACGAGCAGTACTTC. As protein: CASSRSATGVGTYEQYF.

This chain uses TRBV12-3 or TRBV12-4 with TRBJ1-2; a weak D match, TRBD1 (6 bases). V lost 6 bases, J lost 8 bases, and 16 bases lay in between. CDR3 length: 13 residues. CDR3 coding DNA: TGTGCCAGCAGCCAAAACGGACAGCCAGGCTACACCTTC. This encodes CASSQNGQPGYTF.

V usage is TRBV27 and J usage is TRBJ1-2; no reliable D call. Trimming left V 2 bases short and J 3 bases short, with 7 bases between. This CDR3 has 13 amino acids. The germline V gene has CDR1 MNHEY and CDR2 SMNVEV (reference sequence). The CDR3 region is CASSLRVDYGYTF. The CDR3 DNA reads as TGTGCCAGCAGTTTACGGGTCGACTATGGCTACACCTTC.

The rearrangement links TRBV29-1 to TRBJ1-4; D perhaps matches TRBD1 (5 bases). The CDR3 is made up of 12 amino acids. Between the trimmed V and J ends, which lost 7 bases and 2 bases, there was a span of 8 bases. Germline V lookup: CDR1 SQVTM, CDR2 ANQGSEA. The CDR3 loop is CSGAGTNEKLFF. The CDR3 nucleotides are TGCAGCGGGGCAGGGACTAATGAAAAACTGTTTTTT.

The chain has TRBV13 and TRBJ1-2; TRBD1 is a possible D gene (5 bases). The V gene lost 1 base and the J gene lost 2 bases, with 5 bases spanning the gap. The CDR3 consists of 13 residues. The germline CDR1 and CDR2 sequences are PRHDT and FYEKMQ (reference sequence). The CDR3 loop is CASSLAGNYGYTF. The CDR3 bases are TGTGCCAGCAGCTTAGCAGGGAACTATGGCTACACCTTC.

This chain uses TRBV18 with TRBJ2-1; D gene uncertain. Trimming left V 3 bases short and J 7 bases short, with 10 bases between. This CDR3 has 13 amino acids. Germline assignment: CDR1 KGHSH and CDR2 LQKENI. CDR3 region: CASSPSGLNEQFF. The DNA of the CDR3 is TGTGCCAGCTCACCCTCCGGTTTGAATGAGCAGTTCTTC.

This clone was seen just once. The chain joins TRBV5-1 to TRBJ1-4; 9 bases are shared with TRBD1. CDR3 length: 15 residues. Germline V gives CDR1 SGHRS, CDR2 YFSETQ. Trimming cost V 4 bases and J 6 bases; bases outside gene matches: 7. CDR3 coding DNA: TGCGCCAGCAGCCAGTCGCGGACAGGGGATGAAAAACTGTTTTTT. It specifies CASSQSRTGDEKLFF.

The V and J genes are TRBV19 and TRBJ1-2; possible D gene TRBD1, 5 bases. The CDR3 is 14 residues long. Germline CDR1 LNHDA, CDR2 SQIVND (reference sequence). The V end was cut by 4 bases, the J end by 4 bases, with 13 bases between. The CDR3 DNA sequence: TGTGCCAGTAGTAGCGGGGCGCAGGGCTATGGCTACACCTTC. Translation gives CASSSGAQGYGYTF. The variable domain in full, completed from reference TRBV19 and TRBJ1-2, reads DGGITQSPKYLFRKEGQNVTLSCEQNLNHDAMYWYRQDPGQGLRLIYYSQIVNDFQKGDIAEGYSVSREKKESFPLTVTSAQKNPTAFYLCASSSGAQGYGYTFGSGTRLTVV.

The CDR3 nucleotides are TGTGCCAGCAGCAAAAGAGAGGGAGGACCGAATTCACCCCTCCACTTT. This translates into CASSKREGGPNSPLHF. The V gene is TRBV21-1, the J gene TRBJ1-6. TRBV21-1 constitutes a pseudogene. The CDR3 loop spans 16 amino acids.